This T cell receptor (beta chain) was recovered during a study of shared clonotypes between healthy human individuals. On the study more broadly: Each donor had three CD4 naive, three CD4 memory, two CD8 naive and one CD8 memory plate.

The table came from immunoSEQ multiplex PCR; TCRdb's copy has only in-frame clones and leaves some out. Of around 370,000 clones in the sample, about 96% were seen once. With regard to this clone: Its antigen is unknown.

Whole-study findings and limits: Clonotype sharing levels among donors were expected to vary with sequencing depth.

CD45RO+ cells were combined with CCR7-negative CD45RA+ TemRA cells to form CD8 memory. The CDR3 loop spans 14 amino acids. V gave up 2 bases and J gave up 1 base, with 8 bases separating them. Germline CDR1 and CDR2: LNHDA and SQIVND (reference sequence). This TCR derives from a young man in good health. Source material: memory CD8+ T cells sorted from blood. Specified subset: CD45RO+ cells pooled with CCR7-negative TemRA cells. V and J are TRBV19 and TRBJ1-1; tentative D call: TRBD1 (6 bases). CDR3 residues: CASSIQQGNTEAFF. In DNA, the CDR3 is TGTGCCAGTAGTATACAACAGGGGAACACTGAAGCTTTCTTT.